The next 29 T cell receptor beta chains were all read from a single sample in a study of T-cell reconstitution after alpha-beta-depleted transplantation in children. The library targeted TCRbeta and was prepared with unique molecular identifiers. TCRdb analysed the PCR reads with MiXCR anew, one entry per CDR3 protein. The sample includes over 550,000 distinct CDR3 sequences, 10% to 13% seen only once; the top ten take about 4.2%. Sequences were derived from PBMCs from the stem cell graft donor, sampled from the stem cell graft. The receptors were sampled from a human donor who donated a stem cell graft to a child with acute myeloid leukemia.

The genes are TRBV5-5 and TRBJ2-5, with D uncertain. Germline values: CDR1 SGHKS, CDR2 YYEKEE (reference sequence). The CDR3 runs to 13 residues. V gave up 4 bases and J gave up 1 base, with 8 bases separating them. CDR3 DNA: TGTGCCAGCAGCCTGGCATTCCAAGAGACCCAGTACTTC. Its protein product is CASSLAFQETQYF. The full variable domain, its missing parts supplied by reference TRBV5-5 and TRBJ2-5, is DAGVTQSPTHLIKTRGQQVTLRCSPISGHKSVSWYQQVLGQGPQFIFQYYEKEERGRGNFPDRFSARQFPNYSSELNVNALLLGDSALYLCASSLAFQETQYFGPGTRLLVL.

Only a few counts were recorded for this clonotype. This rearrangement joins TRBV7-9 to TRBJ2-3, with TRBD2 identical over 8 bases. Germline V gives CDR1 SEHNR, CDR2 FQNEAQ (reference sequence). The J segment lost 4 bases and the V segment lost 5 bases, leaving 8 bases of the junction unmatched. The CDR3 totals 15 residues. The CDR3 DNA follows: TGTGCCAGCAGCCCTGGGACTAGAGGGGCAGATACGCAGTATTTT. Its protein product is CASSPGTRGADTQYF.

This clonotype has at least ten counts. The CDR3 nucleotides are TGCGCCAGCAGCAAAATCGCCACAGGGGCCCTCTCTGGGGCCAACGTCCTGACTTTC. Protein product: CASSKIATGALSGANVLTF. The chain is built from TRBV5-1 and TRBJ2-6; 7 positions match TRBD1. J gave up 0 bases and V 4 bases, and 13 bases lay outside the gene matches. The germline V gene has CDR1 SGHRS and CDR2 YFSETQ. The CDR3 length is 19 residues. The whole variable domain, filled in from reference TRBV5-1 and TRBJ2-6, reads KAGVTQTPRYLIKTRGQQVTLSCSPISGHRSVSWYQQTPGQGLQFLFEYFSETQRNKGNFPGRFSGRQFSNSRSEMNVSTLELGDSALYLCASSKIATGALSGANVLTFGAGSRLTVL.

This clonotype was recorded many times. This rearrangement joins TRBV5-1 to TRBJ2-2, with a possible D match to TRBD2 (5 bases). Germline V CDR1 and CDR2: SGHRS, YFSETQ. Between the trimmed V and J ends, which lost 3 bases and 8 bases, there was a span of 23 bases. The CDR3 length is 17 residues. The CDR3 loop is CASSSPDASRRGGELFF. In DNA form, the CDR3 reads TGCGCCAGCAGCTCCCCAGATGCCAGCCGCAGAGGGGGGGAGCTGTTTTTT.

The CDR3 spells CASSFDRAGTTVETQYF. In nucleotides, the CDR3 is TGTGCCAGCAGCTTTGACAGGGCCGGGACTACGGTTGAGACCCAGTACTTC. This rearrangement joins TRBV7-6 to TRBJ2-5, with D perhaps being TRBD1 or TRBD2 (7 bases each). In germline, CDR1 is SGHVS, CDR2 FNYEAQ. The CDR3 runs 17 residues. Deletions cut 3 bases from V and 5 bases from J, with 22 bases between.

This clonotype was observed a handful of times. The chain is built from TRBV20-1 and TRBJ2-1, with a tentative D call TRBD1 (6 bases). The V and J ends lost 4 bases and 10 bases respectively, with 14 bases between them. Germline V gene data show CDR1 as DFQATT and CDR2 as SNEGSKA (reference sequence). The CDR3 totals 12 residues. CDR3 region: CSANARGQEQFF. The CDR3 DNA sequence: TGCAGTGCTAACGCCAGGGGCCAGGAGCAGTTCTTC.

A few counts support this clonotype. This chain connects TRBV19 to TRBJ1-5, with D possibly being TRBD1 (5 bases). The CDR3 has 12 residues. Germline-derived CDR1 and CDR2 are LNHDA and SQIVND (reference sequence). V gave up 4 bases and J gave up 9 bases, with 10 bases separating them. The CDR3 region has the DNA TGTGCCAGTAGTAACCAGGGAGGGCCCCAGCATTTT. Protein product: CASSNQGGPQHF.

The chain has TRBV3-1 and TRBJ2-7; 9 bases are a match to TRBD1. The V gene's germline CDR1 is LGHDT and CDR2 YNNKEL (reference sequence). The CDR3 is 16 residues long. J lost 3 bases, V lost 4 bases, and 10 bases had no gene match. CDR3 in amino acids: CASSLGVGQGLYEQYF. The DNA of the CDR3 is TGTGCCAGCAGCCTTGGAGTTGGACAGGGGCTCTACGAGCAGTACTTC.

This clonotype was detected a few times. The chain uses TRBV30 and TRBJ2-3; the match to TRBD2 covers 7 bases. V lost 2 bases, J lost 9 bases, and 8 bases stayed unmatched. Germline V CDR1 and CDR2: GTSNPN, SVGIG (reference sequence). CDR3 length: 13 residues. CDR3 DNA: TGTGCCTGGAGTTGGGGGAGGGCGAACACGCAGTATTTT. Its protein product is CAWSWGRANTQYF.

The table lists this clonotype with a few counts. The chain couples TRBV5-1 to TRBJ1-2; no definite D call. Trimming left V 3 bases short and J 6 bases short, with 18 bases between. CDR3 length: 15 amino acids. In germline, CDR1 is SGHRS, CDR2 YFSETQ. The CDR3 here is CASSSHVASRDGYTF. CDR3 coding DNA: TGCGCCAGCAGCTCCCATGTCGCTTCGCGAGATGGCTACACCTTC.

This clonotype has a handful of counts. This chain connects TRBV3-1 to TRBJ1-2, with TRBD1 as a possible D gene (6 bases). CDR1 LGHDT and CDR2 YNNKEL come from the germline V gene (reference sequence). This CDR3 has 14 amino acids. The germline V and J ends were trimmed by 0 bases and 3 bases, with 8 bases remaining between them. CDR3 sequence reads: CASSQDGTYYGYTF. In nucleotides, the CDR3 is TGTGCCAGCAGCCAAGATGGGACATACTATGGCTACACCTTC.

V gene TRBV12-5 combines with J gene TRBJ2-1; D is ambiguous. The V end lost 7 bases, the J end lost 2 bases, and 15 bases lay between the germline ends. This CDR3 contains 15 residues. Germline CDR1 and CDR2: LGHNT and FRNRAP. CDR3 coding DNA: TGTGCTAGTGACCCGAGGAGTGAGACCTACAATGAGCAGTTCTTC. Protein product: CASDPRSETYNEQFF. Supplemented by reference TRBV12-5 and TRBJ2-1, the full variable domain reads DARVTQTPRHKVTEMGQEVTMRCQPILGHNTVFWYRQTMMQGLELLAYFRNRAPLDDSGMPKDRFSAEMPDATLATLKIQPSEPRDSAVYFCASDPRSETYNEQFFGPGTRLTVL.

The rearrangement uses TRBV5-1 and TRBJ2-3; D is uncertain. Germline CDR1 reads SGHRS; CDR2 reads YFSETQ. With 0 bases removed from V and 2 bases from J, the gap between germline ends came to 7 bases. This CDR3 is 14 amino acids long. DNA of the CDR3: TGCGCCAGCAGCTTGGTCGGTTTCACAGATACGCAGTATTTT. As protein: CASSLVGFTDTQYF. The full variable domain, with the rest looked up from reference TRBV5-1 and TRBJ2-3, is KAGVTQTPRYLIKTRGQQVTLSCSPISGHRSVSWYQQTPGQGLQFLFEYFSETQRNKGNFPGRFSGRQFSNSRSEMNVSTLELGDSALYLCASSLVGFTDTQYFGPGTRLTVL.

This clonotype showed up many times. One junction end disagrees with the germline gene, perhaps due to a read error. The rearrangement links TRBV5-1 to TRBJ2-1; no reliable D call. This CDR3 region has 15 residues. The germline gives CDR1 SGHRS, CDR2 YFSETQ. CDR3 in amino acids: CASSLEIGRSNGQFF. Here the CDR3 DNA reads TGCGCCAGCAGCTTGGAGATCGGACGTAGCAATGGGCAGTTCTTC.

This sequence joins TRBV20-1 and TRBJ1-5, with 7 bases fitting TRBD1. This CDR3 is built from 17 residues. The germline gives CDR1 DFQATT, CDR2 SNEGSKA (reference sequence). V shed 2 bases and J 0 bases; nucleotides not matched to a gene: 10. CDR3 nucleotides: TGCAGTGCTAGAACCGGGGACAGAATAAATAGCAATCAGCCCCAGCATTTT. Translating gives CSARTGDRINSNQPQHF.

J is TRBJ2-2 and V is TRBV5-1; tentative D call: TRBD1 (5 bases). Germline V gene lookup returns CDR1 SGHRS and CDR2 YFSETQ. Trimming took off 4 bases at V and 4 bases at J, with 14 bases between the two ends. The CDR3 is 15 residues long. CDR3 nucleotides: TGCGCCAGCAGCGCGGACATTTCAGTCACCGGGGAGCTGTTTTTT. It is translated as CASSADISVTGELFF.

This clonotype was recorded at least ten times. The genes are TRBV29-1 and TRBJ2-1; D could derive from TRBD1 or TRBD2 (5 bases each). Per the germline V gene, CDR1 is SQVTM and CDR2 is ANQGSEA. This CDR3 contains 12 residues. V was trimmed by 0 bases and J by 9 bases, leaving 9 bases between them. DNA for the CDR3: TGCAGCGTTGAAGATCCCGGGGCTGAGCAGTTCTTC. Translation gives CSVEDPGAEQFF.

V usage is TRBV18 and J usage is TRBJ2-1, with 9 bases aligning to TRBD2. The V segment lost 3 bases and the J segment 3 bases; nucleotides outside the gene matches: 12. This CDR3 region has 18 residues. The germline V gene encodes CDR1 KGHSH and CDR2 LQKENI. CDR3 bases: TGTGCCAGCTCACCGGCCCCCTTAGCGGGAGAAGTCTACAATGAGCAGTTCTTC. Protein: CASSPAPLAGEVYNEQFF.

A few counts support this clonotype. The chain joins TRBV6-5 to TRBJ2-1; D possibly uses TRBD1 or TRBD2 (6 bases each). The germline CDR1 and CDR2 sequences are MNHEY and SVGAGI. The CDR3 has 15 residues. V lost 2 bases, J lost 0 bases, and 8 bases lay in between. The CDR3 sequence: CASSYEGGSYNEQFF. DNA for the CDR3: TGTGCCAGCAGTTACGAGGGGGGCTCCTACAATGAGCAGTTCTTC.

This clonotype was seen a handful of times. The rearrangement links TRBV24-1 to TRBJ2-1; 11 positions match TRBD1. Trimming cost V 2 bases and J 4 bases; bases outside gene matches: 6. The CDR3 is 17 residues long. Germline CDR1 KGHDR, CDR2 SFDVKD. In DNA form, the CDR3 reads TGTGCCACCAGTGATTCCCCCGGGACAGGGGGATACAATGAGCAGTTCTTC. This sequence encodes CATSDSPGTGGYNEQFF.

This clonotype appeared once. This CDR3 is missing its conserved last phenylalanine or tryptophan, likely due to a read error. The V call is TRBV6-1, the J call TRBJ1-1; possibly TRBD1 for D (5 bases). CDR1 is MNHNS, CDR2 SASEGT, per germline. The germline V and J ends were trimmed by 6 bases and 4 bases, with 18 bases remaining between them. The CDR3 totals 15 residues. CDR3 sequence: CASRKGGTSGTEAFC. The CDR3 DNA sequence: TGTGCCAGCAGAAAGGGAGGGACCTCGGGCACTGAAGCTTTCTGT.

This clonotype was observed at least ten times. The chain recombines TRBV2 with TRBJ2-1, with unresolved D. Germline CDR1 is SNHLY and CDR2 is FYNNEI. The CDR3 contains 11 residues. Between the trimmed V and J ends, which lost 6 bases and 8 bases, there was a span of 8 bases. The CDR3 protein is CASRLTHEQFF. In DNA, the CDR3 is TGTGCCAGCAGGTTGACCCATGAGCAGTTCTTC.

V usage is TRBV5-1 and J usage is TRBJ1-1; D unresolved. This CDR3 has 12 residues. The germline V gene has CDR1 SGHRS and CDR2 YFSETQ. Trimming removed 7 bases at V and 0 bases at J, with 7 bases between. The CDR3 region is CASSGMNTEAFF. CDR3 nucleotide sequence: TGCGCCAGCTCCGGGATGAACACTGAAGCTTTCTTT.

This clonotype was seen more than once but under ten times. The chain joins TRBV28 to TRBJ2-3, with 12 bases that match TRBD1. The CDR3 sequence is 16 residues long. Per germline, CDR1 MDHEN and CDR2 SYDVKM. J was trimmed by 4 bases and V by 5 bases; bases with no gene match: 7. CDR3 sequence: CASSKPGQGASDTQYF. The CDR3 region has the DNA TGTGCCAGCAGTAAACCGGGACAGGGGGCATCAGATACGCAGTATTTT.

At least ten counts were recorded for this clonotype. The V call is TRBV7-2, the J call TRBJ2-7, with TRBD2 matching 7 bases. CDR3 length: 16 residues. CDR1 and CDR2 from the germline V gene are SGHTA and FQGNSA. The J segment lost 0 bases and the V segment lost 1 base, leaving 6 bases of the junction unmatched. CDR3 DNA: TGTGCCAGCAGCTTAGGTGCTAGCGGACTCTCCTACGAGCAGTACTTC. Protein product: CASSLGASGLSYEQYF.

The rearrangement links TRBV20-1 to TRBJ2-3; D gene unclear. Germline CDR1 and CDR2: DFQATT and SNEGSKA (reference sequence). The CDR3 runs to 14 residues. The V gene lost 0 bases and the J gene lost 0 bases, with 7 bases spanning the gap. In DNA form, the CDR3 reads TGCAGTGCTAGAGATGAGACTAGCACAGATACGCAGTATTTT. This sequence encodes CSARDETSTDTQYF.

The V call is TRBV3-1, the J call TRBJ2-4, with 9 bases matching TRBD2. The CDR3 is 16 amino acids. The V gene's germline CDR1 is LGHDT and CDR2 YNNKEL (reference sequence). J lost 1 base, V lost 3 bases, and 4 bases had no gene match. CDR3 amino acids: CASSHLAGGAKNIQYF. Here the CDR3 DNA reads TGTGCCAGCAGCCATCTGGCGGGGGGGGCCAAAAACATTCAGTACTTC.

This clonotype has a handful of counts. The gene calls are TRBV18 and TRBJ2-7; no clear D. Germline V lookup: CDR1 KGHSH, CDR2 LQKENI. CDR3 length equals 13 residues. Trimming removed 3 bases at V and 5 bases at J, with 11 bases between. The CDR3: CASSPARTNEQYF. CDR3 nucleotide sequence: TGTGCCAGCTCACCGGCCCGAACGAACGAGCAGTACTTC.

At least ten counts were recorded for this clonotype. This chain links TRBV28 with TRBJ2-7; D call uncertain. There are 10 residues in the CDR3. Germline V gene sequence: CDR1 MDHEN, CDR2 SYDVKM. The V end lost 5 bases, the J end lost 6 bases, and 5 bases lay between the germline ends. The CDR3 loop is CASSHGEQYF. CDR3 nucleotide sequence: TGTGCCAGCAGTCATGGCGAGCAGTACTTC.